This record concerns one T cell receptor (beta chain) sequence. Its cognate antigen is unknown. The data belong to a study of vaccination effects on CD4 cells after COVID-19. Profiled with immunoSEQ multiplex PCR; TCRdb holds only in-frame clones, not every one. This sample yields about 16,000 clones, of which about 70% are seen a single time; roughly 9.2% belongs to the top ten. General study findings and limits: Researchers report that only 1 of 255 vaccine-induced clones in healthy vaccinees cross-reacted with common cold coronaviruses.

Expansion with viral peptide pools was applied to antigen-specific CD4+ T cells by the ViraFEST assay prior to sequencing. The culture ran for approximately 11 days before CD4+ T cells were isolated. Either the BNT162b2 or mRNA-1273 vaccine was given to participants in two doses. A density of around 2 million PBMC per well was used; these cells were cultured with about 10 IU/ml IL-2 and roughly 10 ug/ml peptides. It was on days 3 and 7 that half the medium was replaced with IL-2 medium. This TCR came from a human donor who received a COVID-19 vaccine. The source material was CD4+ T cells from PBMCs cultured with SARS-CoV-2 spike peptides, sampled after COVID-19 vaccination.

CDR3 sequence (DNA): TGTGCCAGCAGCTTCAAAGATACGCAGTATTTT. This codes for CASSFKDTQYF. The rearrangement joins TRBV7-3 to TRBJ2-3; D remains unclear. This CDR3 region has 11 residues. The germline V gene encodes CDR1 SGHTA and CDR2 FQGTGA. V was clipped by 3 bases and J by 5 bases, with 3 bases between them.